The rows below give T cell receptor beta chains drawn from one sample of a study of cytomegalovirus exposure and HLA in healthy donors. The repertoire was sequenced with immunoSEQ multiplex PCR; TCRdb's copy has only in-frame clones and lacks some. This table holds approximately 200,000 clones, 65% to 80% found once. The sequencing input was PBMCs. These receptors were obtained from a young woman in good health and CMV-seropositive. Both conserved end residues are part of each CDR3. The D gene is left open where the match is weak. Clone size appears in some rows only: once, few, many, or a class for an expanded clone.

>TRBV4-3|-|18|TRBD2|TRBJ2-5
TGCGCCAGCAGCCCAGGGGGCGCGGGTCTAGCGGGAGAAGAGACCCAGTACTTC
CASSPGGAGLAGEETQYF
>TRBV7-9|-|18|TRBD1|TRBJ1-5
TGTGCCAGCAGCTTAGGCGGGACAGGGAAATTCGGCAATCAGCCCCAGCATTTT
CASSLGGTGKFGNQPQHF
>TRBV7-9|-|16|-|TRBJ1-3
TGTGCCAGCAGCTTAGGGACACCACTGGCTGGAAACACCATATATTTT
CASSLGTPLAGNTIYF
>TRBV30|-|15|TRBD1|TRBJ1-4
TGTGCCTGGAGTGCGGACAGGGGCTTAAAAGAAAAACTGTTTTTT
CAWSADRGLKEKLFF
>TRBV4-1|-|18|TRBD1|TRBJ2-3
TGCGCCAGCAGCCCGTACCCCCAGACAGGGTTAAGCACAGATACGCAGTATTTT
CASSPYPQTGLSTDTQYF
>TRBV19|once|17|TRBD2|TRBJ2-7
TGTGCCAGTAGCCCGGGACTAGCGGGAGAGGGGGACTACGAGCAGTACTTC
CASSPGLAGEGDYEQYF
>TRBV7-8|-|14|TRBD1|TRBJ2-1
TGTGCCAGCAGCCACAGGGGACCCTACAATGAGCAGTTCTTC
CASSHRGPYNEQFF
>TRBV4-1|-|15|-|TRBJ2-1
TGCGCCAGCAGCGGAGATGCATCGACCTACAATGAGCAGTTCTTC
CASSGDASTYNEQFF
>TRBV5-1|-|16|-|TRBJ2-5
TGCGCCAGCACCCGAAGGGGCGCTACCCAGGGGGAGACCCAGTACTTC
CASTRRGATQGETQYF
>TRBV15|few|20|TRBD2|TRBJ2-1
TGTGCCACCAGCAGAGATACGCTAGCGGGGGGGCTGTCCTCCTACAATGAGCAGTTCTTC
CATSRDTLAGGLSSYNEQFF